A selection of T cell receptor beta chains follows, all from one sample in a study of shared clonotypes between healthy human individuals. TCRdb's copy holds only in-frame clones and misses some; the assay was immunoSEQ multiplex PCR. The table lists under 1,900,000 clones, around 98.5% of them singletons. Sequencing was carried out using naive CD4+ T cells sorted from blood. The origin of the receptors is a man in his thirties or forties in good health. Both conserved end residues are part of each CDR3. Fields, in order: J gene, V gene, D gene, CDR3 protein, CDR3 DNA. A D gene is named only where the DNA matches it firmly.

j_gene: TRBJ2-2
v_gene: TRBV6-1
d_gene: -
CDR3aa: CATSPNTGELFF
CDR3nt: TGTGCCACCTCCCCAAACACCGGGGAGCTGTTTTTT

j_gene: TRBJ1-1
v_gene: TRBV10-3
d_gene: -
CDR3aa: CAIKPWGGMNVNTEAFF
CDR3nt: TGTGCCATCAAGCCCTGGGGGGGGATGAACGTGAACACTGAAGCTTTCTTT

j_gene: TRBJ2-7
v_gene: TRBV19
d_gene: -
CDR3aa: CASRMGISEQYF
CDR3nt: TGTGCCAGTAGGATGGGTATCTCCGAGCAGTACTTC

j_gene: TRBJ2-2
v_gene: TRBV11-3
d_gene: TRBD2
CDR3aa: CASSLNLAGTTGELFF
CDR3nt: TGTGCCAGCAGCTTAAACCTAGCGGGGACAACCGGGGAGCTGTTTTTT

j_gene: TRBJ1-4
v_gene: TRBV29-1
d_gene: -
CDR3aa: CSARWGGELFF
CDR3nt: TGCAGTGCACGGTGGGGCGGGGAACTGTTTTTT

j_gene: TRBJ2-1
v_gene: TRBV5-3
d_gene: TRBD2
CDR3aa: CARSFGRTSGRNEQFF
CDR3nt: TGTGCCAGAAGCTTCGGTAGGACTAGCGGGCGGAATGAGCAGTTCTTC

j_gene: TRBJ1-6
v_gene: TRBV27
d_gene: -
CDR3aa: CASSLSAGAMNSPLHF
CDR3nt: TGTGCCAGCAGTTTATCAGCGGGGGCGATGAATTCACCCCTCCACTTT

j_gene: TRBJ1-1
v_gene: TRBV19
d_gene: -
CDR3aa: CASSQQGHTEAFF
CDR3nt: TGTGCCAGTAGTCAACAGGGTCATACTGAAGCTTTCTTT

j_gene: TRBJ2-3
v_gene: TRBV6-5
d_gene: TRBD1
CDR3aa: CASTMDRGTDTQYF
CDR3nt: TGTGCCAGCACTATGGACAGGGGCACAGATACGCAGTATTTT

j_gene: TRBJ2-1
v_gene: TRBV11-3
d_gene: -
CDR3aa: CASSFLGGNEQFF
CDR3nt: TGTGCCAGCAGCTTTTTGGGGGGCAATGAGCAGTTCTTC